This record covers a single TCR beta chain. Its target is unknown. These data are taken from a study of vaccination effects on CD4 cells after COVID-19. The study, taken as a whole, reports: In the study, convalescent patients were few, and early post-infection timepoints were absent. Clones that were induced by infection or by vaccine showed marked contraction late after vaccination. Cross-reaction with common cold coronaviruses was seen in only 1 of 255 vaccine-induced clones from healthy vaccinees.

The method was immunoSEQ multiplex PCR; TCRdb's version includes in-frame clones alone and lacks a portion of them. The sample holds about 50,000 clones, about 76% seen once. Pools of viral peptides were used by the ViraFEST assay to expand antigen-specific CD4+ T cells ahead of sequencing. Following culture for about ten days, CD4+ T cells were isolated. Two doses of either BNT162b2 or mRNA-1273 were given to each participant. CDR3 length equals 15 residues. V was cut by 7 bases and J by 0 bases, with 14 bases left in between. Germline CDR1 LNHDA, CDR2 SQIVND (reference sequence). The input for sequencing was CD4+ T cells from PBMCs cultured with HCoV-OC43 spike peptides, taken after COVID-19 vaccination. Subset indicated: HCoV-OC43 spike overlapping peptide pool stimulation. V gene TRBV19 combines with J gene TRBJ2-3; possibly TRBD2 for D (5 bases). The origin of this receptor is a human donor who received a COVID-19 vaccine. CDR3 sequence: CASIAPGRSTDTQYF. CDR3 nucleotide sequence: TGTGCCAGTATAGCCCCGGGAAGGAGCACAGATACGCAGTATTTT.